Ten or more counts support the clone carrying this TCR beta chain. Its antigen is unknown. The data belong to a study of post-analysis software for immune sequencing data. Study-wide results and limits: By F measure, samples from a shared preparation batch strongly co-clustered. Among about 5 TRBV segments more frequent in patients than controls were TRBV5-6, TRBV5-1 and TRBV20-1.

The ends lost 4 bases at V and 4 bases at J; junction bases unmatched: 6. Germline V lookup: CDR1 KGHSH, CDR2 LQKENI. CDR3 length equals 14 residues. Each TCR beta cDNA library carried unique molecular identifiers. TCRdb itself ran the PCR reads through MiXCR, one entry per CDR3 protein. The data hold around 190,000 distinct CDR3 sequences, with around 30% observed a single time. This sequence was found in a girl aged 2-17 years with multiple sclerosis. This chain connects TRBV18 to TRBJ1-2; 7 nucleotides agree with TRBD1. Sequenced input: blood. DNA for the CDR3: TGTGCCAGCTCACAGGGGACAGAGTCCTATGGCTACACCTTC. Encoded protein: CASSQGTESYGYTF.